These 27 T cell receptor beta chains originate from one sample sequenced in a study of blood T cells in healthy people across ages. PCR was performed a second time for about 7 to 12 cycles using a sample-barcoded 5' primer and a J-beta primer mix. MiXCR, run by TCRdb on the 5' RACE reads, gives a single entry per CDR3 protein. The data contain about 1.4 million distinct CDR3 sequences, approximately 63% of them singletons. Sequences were obtained from blood. Receptor source: a man younger than 35 in good health.

The chain carries TRBV2 and TRBJ2-1; tentatively, D is TRBD2 (6 bases). The CDR3 has 14 residues. V was cut by 10 bases and J by 0 bases, with 13 bases left in between. Germline V gene sequence: CDR1 SNHLY, CDR2 FYNNEI. CDR3 region: CAIHSGSSYNEQFF. The CDR3 DNA is TGTGCCATCCATAGCGGAAGCTCCTACAATGAGCAGTTCTTC.

A note on this clonotype: One junction end disagrees with the germline gene, perhaps due to a read error. V usage is TRBV4-2 and J usage is TRBJ2-5; the match to TRBD1 covers 7 bases. CDR3 length equals 16 residues. Germline V gene data show CDR1 as LGHNA and CDR2 as YNFKEQ. The CDR3 sequence: CASSLNRDSSSETQDF. The DNA of the CDR3 is TGTGCCAGCAGCCTTAACCGGGACAGCTCCTCGGAGACCCAGGACTTC.

V is TRBV12-3 or TRBV12-4 and J is TRBJ2-4; D remains unclear. The assigned J gene may be wrong: the sequence end matches TRBJ2-7 better. CDR3 length: 14 residues. The chain's CDR3 is CASSPPGQYCEQYF. For the CDR3, the DNA is TGTGCCAGCAGTCCCCCCGGGCAGTACTGCGAGCAGTACTTC.

The CDR3 bases are TGTGCCACACTCGCGGGTAGCGAGACCCAGTACTTC. Amino acid sequence: CATLAGSETQYF. V usage is TRBV7-9 and J usage is TRBJ2-5, with a possible D match to TRBD2 (5 bases). V lost 10 bases to trimming and J lost 5 bases, with 14 bases between them. From germline, CDR1 is SEHNR and CDR2 FQNEAQ (reference sequence). The CDR3 is 12 residues long. Looking up the rest from reference TRBV7-9 and TRBJ2-5 gives the full variable domain: DTGVSQNPRHKITKRGQNVTFRCDPISEHNRLYWYRQTLGQGPEFLTYFQNEAQLEKSRLLSDRFSAERPKGSFSTLEIQRTEQGDSAMYLCATLAGSETQYFGPGTRLLVL.

The chain combines TRBV20-1 with TRBJ1-2, with TRBD1 identical over 7 bases. Germline lookup yields CDR1 DFQATT and CDR2 SNEGSKA (reference sequence). V was clipped by 2 bases and J by 6 bases; unmatched bases: 6. This CDR3 spans 13 amino acids. This CDR3 is CSARKGAWDGYTF. DNA for the CDR3: TGCAGTGCTAGAAAGGGGGCGTGGGATGGCTACACCTTC.

The CDR3 spells CASSEAATQYF. The DNA of the CDR3 is TGTGCCAGCAGTGAAGCAGCAACCCAGTACTTC. This chain uses TRBV6-1 with TRBJ2-5; D uncertain. The length of the CDR3 is 11 residues. Deletions cut 0 bases from V and 8 bases from J, with 4 bases between. The germline CDR1 and CDR2 sequences are MNHNS and SASEGT.

This clonotype was recorded a few times. This sequence joins TRBV6-5 and TRBJ2-7, with D possibly matching TRBD1 (5 bases). The end of the DNA aligns better with TRBJ2-5, so the J call may be wrong. There are 13 residues in the CDR3. CDR1 MNHEY and CDR2 SVGAGI come from the germline V gene. The CDR3 DNA follows: TGTGCCAGCAGTTACCTCAGGGCCGAGACCCAGTACTTC. It is translated as CASSYLRAETQYF.

The genes are TRBV7-6 and TRBJ2-5; D is perhaps TRBD2 (6 bases). Trimming stripped 4 bases from V and 1 base from J, with 16 bases between. Germline CDR1 SGHVS, CDR2 FNYEAQ. This CDR3 comprises 16 residues. DNA for the CDR3: TGTGCCAGCAGCTCCCGTCCCGCCGGGGGCCAAGAGACCCAGTACTTC. Its protein is CASSSRPAGGQETQYF.

The rearrangement uses TRBV6-6 and TRBJ2-7; D is unresolved. The CDR3 consists of 12 residues. V was pared by 0 bases and J by 6 bases, with 6 bases between. The germline V gene has CDR1 MNHNY and CDR2 SVGAGI (reference sequence). The CDR3 is CASSYSNVEQYF. Here the CDR3 DNA reads TGTGCCAGCAGTTACTCGAACGTCGAGCAGTACTTC.

The chain links TRBV2 to TRBJ2-7, with D perhaps given as TRBD1 or TRBD2 (5 bases each). This CDR3 region has 13 residues. V lost 8 bases and J lost 6, with 17 bases in between. CDR1 is SNHLY and CDR2 is FYNNEI in the germline V gene. The CDR3 DNA is TGTGCCAGCTACCGGGGCCGAACCGGCGAGCAGTACTTC. This codes for CASYRGRTGEQYF.

The chain is built from TRBV12-3 or TRBV12-4 and TRBJ1-6; D is unclear. Trimming removed 8 bases from V and 5 bases from J, with 22 bases in between. The CDR3 runs 17 residues. In DNA form, the CDR3 reads TGTGCCAGCCGCTCACCGATGTGGATAGGAAATAATTCACCCCTCCACTTT. Protein sequence: CASRSPMWIGNNSPLHF.

The chain is built from TRBV27 and TRBJ2-1; D possibly corresponds to TRBD2 (6 bases). The CDR3 contains 14 residues. V lost 3 bases to trimming and J lost 6 bases, with 12 bases between them. From germline, CDR1 is MNHEY and CDR2 SMNVEV (reference sequence). CDR3 DNA sequence: TGTGCCAGCAGTTTTCTGGCGGGATCCAATGAGCAGTTCTTC. This gives the protein CASSFLAGSNEQFF.

This chain links TRBV6-6 with TRBJ2-7; D possibly corresponds to TRBD1 (6 bases). CDR3 length: 13 amino acids. Trimming took 7 bases from V and 4 from J, leaving 14 bases between them. CDR1 MNHNY and CDR2 SVGAGI come from the germline V gene (reference sequence). The CDR3 region has the DNA TGTGCCAGCATTGCGACAGGCCATTACGAGCAGTACTTC. Residues: CASIATGHYEQYF.

This chain connects TRBV12-3 or TRBV12-4 to TRBJ2-3; 9 bases align to TRBD2. The V segment lost 4 bases and the J segment 3 bases; nucleotides outside the gene matches: 5. CDR3 length: 15 amino acids. CDR3 in DNA: TGTGCCAGCAGTTGGGGGACTAGCTGGACAGATACGCAGTATTTT. This codes for CASSWGTSWTDTQYF.

The chain combines TRBV3-1 with TRBJ2-3; D is possibly TRBD2 (5 bases). The CDR3 runs 11 residues. Trimming removed 0 bases from V and 14 bases from J, with 9 bases in between. Germline V gene lookup returns CDR1 LGHDT and CDR2 YNNKEL (reference sequence). The CDR3 reads CASSQDRGRYF. The DNA for the CDR3 is TGTGCCAGCAGCCAAGACCGGGGTCGGTATTTT.

The chain employs TRBV7-2 and TRBJ2-7; D remains unclear. The ends were cut back, 5 bases at V and 5 bases at J, with 19 bases in the middle. Germline lookup yields CDR1 SGHTA and CDR2 FQGNSA. This CDR3 comprises 15 residues. The CDR3 reads CASSPLPGPKDEQYF. The CDR3 DNA is TGTGCCAGCAGCCCTCTCCCGGGCCCTAAGGACGAGCAGTACTTC.

The chain has TRBV20-1 and TRBJ2-1; 10 nucleotides match TRBD1. Trimming took 2 bases from V and 5 from J; bases not matched to a gene: 15. CDR3 length equals 18 residues. Germline V gene data show CDR1 as DFQATT and CDR2 as SNEGSKA (reference sequence). CDR3 region: CSARRLITDRGPNNEQFF. The CDR3 nucleotides read TGCAGTGCTAGAAGATTAATTACCGACAGGGGGCCAAACAATGAGCAGTTCTTC.

There are a few counts of this clonotype. The chain recombines TRBV25-1 with TRBJ1-4; D might be TRBD1 (6 bases). Trimming pared 5 bases from V and 5 bases from J, leaving 15 bases between. Germline V gene lookup returns CDR1 MGHDK and CDR2 SYGVNS. This CDR3 region has 15 residues. The CDR3 here is CASSPLGARNEKLFF. In nucleotides, the CDR3 is TGTGCCAGCAGTCCCCTGGGGGCCCGCAATGAAAAACTGTTTTTT.

V gene TRBV6-2 or TRBV6-3 combines with J gene TRBJ2-4, with D perhaps TRBD1 (5 bases). This CDR3 contains 14 residues. Germline V gene sequence: CDR1 MNHEY, CDR2 SVGEGT. V was pared by 2 bases and J by 8 bases, with 13 bases between. CDR3 residues: CASSYGPLGDIQYF. CDR3 coding DNA: TGTGCCAGCAGTTACGGACCCCTAGGGGACATTCAGTACTTC.

The chain joins TRBV27 to TRBJ2-7, with 11 bases lining up with TRBD2. V shed 3 bases, J shed 1 base, and the junction held 5 bases outside the gene matches. From germline, CDR1 is MNHEY and CDR2 SMNVEV (reference sequence). The CDR3 spans 16 residues. The CDR3 DNA sequence: TGTGCCAGCAGTTTCTCCCTAGCGGGGGGATCCTACGAGCAGTACTTC. It is translated as CASSFSLAGGSYEQYF.

This clonotype was picked up a small number of times. CDR3 sequence (DNA): TGCAGTGCTAGAGATCTGGGACAGGGCTACGAGCAGTACTTC. This translates into CSARDLGQGYEQYF. The chain recombines TRBV20-1 with TRBJ2-5; 9 bases match TRBD1. TRBJ2-7 matches the DNA end more closely, so the J call is doubtful. The CDR3 is 14 residues long. Germline CDR1 DFQATT, CDR2 SNEGSKA (reference sequence).

V usage is TRBV12-3 or TRBV12-4 and J usage is TRBJ2-3, with 9 nucleotides matching TRBD1. The J segment lost 3 bases and the V segment lost 5 bases, leaving 12 bases of the junction unmatched. The CDR3 is 17 residues long. This chain's CDR3 is CASSPDSFGQGTDTQYF. As DNA, the CDR3 is TGTGCCAGCAGTCCGGATAGTTTTGGACAGGGGACAGATACGCAGTATTTT.

This clonotype has a single count. V usage is TRBV20-1 and J usage is TRBJ2-5; 7 bases line up with TRBD2. J lost 5 bases, V lost 1 base, and 7 bases had no gene match. Germline V lookup: CDR1 DFQATT, CDR2 SNEGSKA (reference sequence). The CDR3 covers 14 residues. CDR3 sequence (DNA): TGCAGTGCTAGAGTGTGGGGAGGGACGGAGACCCAGTACTTC. Translated: CSARVWGGTETQYF.

The table lists this clonotype with a few counts. The rearrangement links TRBV20-1 to TRBJ2-1; 7 bases fit TRBD2. The CDR3 has 14 residues. Per the germline V gene, CDR1 is DFQATT and CDR2 is SNEGSKA (reference sequence). The V segment lost 6 bases and the J segment 7 bases; nucleotides outside the gene matches: 12. CDR3 residues: CSAHAAGEMNEQFF. CDR3 DNA: TGCAGTGCCCACGCTGCGGGAGAGATGAATGAGCAGTTCTTC.

The rearrangement uses TRBV11-1 and TRBJ2-4, with TRBD1 matching 10 bases. TRBJ2-5 explains the end of the DNA better; the J call may be wrong. Germline CDR1 and CDR2: SGHAT and FQDESV (reference sequence). The CDR3 consists of 17 residues. CDR3 nucleotides: TGTGCCAGCAGCTCCCCGGGACAGGGGTTGAGGGGAGAGACCCAGTACTTC. Translating gives CASSSPGQGLRGETQYF.

The table lists this clonotype with a few counts. The chain uses TRBV27 and TRBJ2-5; TRBD1 might be the D (5 bases). The closer fit of TRBJ2-7 to the DNA end suggests the J call may be wrong. The germline V gene has CDR1 MNHEY and CDR2 SMNVEV (reference sequence). This CDR3 is built from 13 residues. This CDR3 is CASSFSRAHEQYF. Here the CDR3 DNA reads TGTGCCAGCAGTTTCAGCAGGGCCCACGAGCAGTACTTC.

The chain couples TRBV4-2 to TRBJ2-3; TRBD2 matches at 16 bases. The CDR3 spans 19 residues. CDR1 is LGHNA, CDR2 YNFKEQ, per germline. Unmatched junction bases numbered 11, after V lost 4 bases and J lost 4 bases. The CDR3 DNA sequence: TGTGCCAGCAGCCGGGGACTAGCGGGAGGGCCTGCAATTGCAGATACGCAGTATTTT. This encodes CASSRGLAGGPAIADTQYF.